This T cell receptor beta chain comes out of a study of siplizumab effects on memory and regulatory T cells. V was trimmed by 0 bases and J by 5 bases, leaving 13 bases between them. CDR3 length: 15 amino acids. Germline V gene sequence: CDR1 SGHRS, CDR2 YFSETQ. The data were produced by immunoSEQ multiplex PCR, yet TCRdb's version contains in-frame clones alone and is incomplete. This table has about 97,000 clones, approximately 90% appearing once. This clone was recorded only once. Its matching antigen is unknown. The study's findings and limits: Proliferating siplizumab-culture Treg suppressive function went unconfirmed. The study found naive T cells seemingly more diverse than memory cells and seemingly major alloresponse contributors. The average Treg-derived proportion among mappable alloreactive CD4+ clones was 55% to 80% with siplizumab versus more than 25% in controls.

The TCR originated in a human donor in good health. Material: CD4+ T cells sorted from blood. V and J are TRBV5-1 and TRBJ2-3; D unresolved. CDR3 sequence reads: CASSLDGRKVDTQYF. The CDR3, as DNA: TGCGCCAGCAGCTTGGATGGCAGAAAAGTAGATACGCAGTATTTT.